This T cell receptor beta chain appears in the sequencing data of a study of vaccination effects on CD4 cells after COVID-19. Study-level results: Small numbers of convalescent patients limited the study. It also lacked early post-infection timepoints. Long after vaccination, the clones induced by infection and by vaccine shrank markedly in size.

For this clone: Its matching antigen is unknown. A junction end diverges from the germline sequence, so it may reflect a read error.

This CDR3 comprises 15 residues. CDR1 and CDR2 (germline): MNHEY, SMNVEV (reference sequence). The assay was immunoSEQ multiplex PCR, and TCRdb's table has in-frame clones only and misses some. The sample contains approximately 24,000 clones, around three quarters of which appear only once. Viral peptide pools were used in the ViraFEST assay to expand antigen-specific CD4+ T cells, and sequencing came afterward. Upon completion of 10 days in culture, CD4+ T cells were isolated. Absence of prior SARS-CoV-2 infection characterized the vaccine recipients, who showed negative nucleocapsid antibodies. Researchers reported culturing approximately 2.2 million PBMC in each well, adding 8 to 10 IU/ml IL-2 and roughly 10 ug/ml peptides. IL-2 medium was substituted for half the medium on days 3 and 7.

Sequences were derived from CD4+ T cells from PBMCs cultured with HCoV-NL63 spike peptides, sampled before COVID-19 vaccination. This chain connects TRBV27 to TRBJ1-5; D remains ambiguous. This TCR was sampled from a human donor who received a COVID-19 vaccine. The CDR3 region has the DNA TGTGCCAGCAGTCCCGGACGGATCCCCGGGCAGCCCCGGCATTTT. Its protein is CASSPGRIPGQPRHF.